The table lists the clone carrying this T cell receptor (beta chain) with a count of one. The antigen remains undetermined. The data derive from a study of shared clonotypes between healthy human individuals. Study outcomes and limitations: Clonotypes shared by all four donors outscored non-shared clonotypes in generation probability.

This CDR3 contains 16 residues. In germline, CDR1 is SGHDT, CDR2 YYEEEE. J lost 0 bases, V lost 2 bases, and 6 bases had no gene match. Template for every sorted-subset replicate PCR totaled approximately 200 ng DNA, about 30,000 T cell genomes. TCRdb keeps only in-frame clones here, not all; method: immunoSEQ multiplex PCR. This table holds millions of clones, about 92% found once. Sequenced: naive CD4+ T cells from PBMCs. Subset defined: CD45RA+ positively selected. The chain joins TRBV5-6 to TRBJ2-3; 7 bases fit TRBD2. The receptor comes from a man younger than 35 in good health. Some clones in this sample may be carry-over from other donors' samples. The CDR3 here is CASSLQSGGSTDTQYF. The CDR3 DNA reads as TGTGCCAGCAGCTTACAGTCGGGGGGAAGCACAGATACGCAGTATTTT.